The 23 T cell receptor beta chains listed next were all sequenced from one sample in a study of neoadjuvant anti-PD-1 for oral cavity cancer. Here immunoSEQ multiplex PCR was the method, and the copy in TCRdb shows in-frame clones only, minus some. The sample holds 11,000 to 15,000 clones; 65% to 80% are singletons and the top ten take approximately 2.8%. Time point denoted: after neoadjuvant nivolumab, at surgical resection. The specimen was PBMCs, collected after nivolumab (anti-PD-1) treatment. Every receptor here comes from a person aged 35-80 years with oral cavity squamous cell carcinoma.

The J gene is TRBJ2-1, the V gene TRBV28; D perhaps matches TRBD1 (8 bases). The CDR3 sequence is 15 residues long. V was cut by 6 bases and J by 12 bases, with 24 bases left in between. CDR1 is MDHEN, CDR2 SYDVKM, per germline. In DNA form, the CDR3 reads TGTGCCAGCAGCGCCAACCGACAGGGGCCGGGAGGGCAGTTCTTC. Translation: CASSANRQGPGGQFF.

The genes are TRBV5-1 and TRBJ1-3; D is unresolved. In germline, CDR1 is SGHRS, CDR2 YFSETQ. With 8 bases removed from V and 1 base from J, the gap between germline ends came to 13 bases. This CDR3 has 14 amino acids. As DNA, the CDR3 is TGCGCCAGTCAAGAATTGGGTTCTGGAAACACCATATATTTT. The encoded protein is CASQELGSGNTIYF.

This chain connects TRBV13 to TRBJ2-3; TRBD2 agrees at 15 bases. This CDR3 has 19 residues. Germline assignment: CDR1 PRHDT and CDR2 FYEKMQ (reference sequence). Germline trimming cut 4 bases from V and 4 bases from J; bases unmatched to any gene: 12. The CDR3 DNA follows: TGTGCCAGCAGCTCCCCAGCCAGGACTAGCGGGAGGGCCCCAGATACGCAGTATTTT. Amino acids: CASSSPARTSGRAPDTQYF.

The rearrangement uses TRBV9 and TRBJ1-2; 9 bases align to TRBD1. CDR1 is SGDLS, CDR2 YYNGEE, per germline. V lost 3 bases to trimming and J lost 6 bases; unmatched junction nucleotides: 3. The CDR3 consists of 13 residues. For the CDR3, the DNA is TGTGCCAGCAGCGAGGGACAGGGAGATGGCTACACCTTC. Protein: CASSEGQGDGYTF.

This clone was counted once. The V and J genes are TRBV27 and TRBJ2-5, with a weak D call TRBD1 (6 bases). Trimming took off 2 bases at V and 2 bases at J, with 6 bases between the two ends. This CDR3 is 13 amino acids long. Germline CDR1 is MNHEY and CDR2 is SMNVEV (reference sequence). CDR3 bases: TGTGCCAGCAGTTTAAGGGGGCAAGAGACCCAGTACTTC. Translating gives CASSLRGQETQYF.

J is TRBJ2-1 and V is TRBV27; D gene uncertain. CDR3 length equals 14 residues. Trimming shortened V by 5 bases and J by 3 bases, and 11 bases separated the two germline ends. CDR1 is MNHEY and CDR2 is SMNVEV in the germline V gene (reference sequence). The CDR3 is CASSPSESYNEQFF. The DNA for the CDR3 is TGTGCCAGCAGTCCCTCGGAGAGCTACAATGAGCAGTTCTTC.

The chain links TRBV30 to TRBJ1-2; D is perhaps TRBD1 (5 bases). Per the germline V gene, CDR1 is GTSNPN and CDR2 is SVGIG (reference sequence). Trimming took off 8 bases at V and 4 bases at J, with 11 bases between the two ends. The CDR3 runs to 11 residues. The CDR3 DNA follows: TGTGCCGGAGCGGGACTCTATGGCTACACCTTC. Protein: CAGAGLYGYTF.

The genes are TRBV6-1 and TRBJ2-3; no definite D call. The CDR3 runs to 10 residues. V was clipped by 2 bases and J by 15 bases, with 9 bases between them. CDR1 and CDR2 (germline): MNHNS, SASEGT. CDR3 region: CASSELWCYF. The DNA for the CDR3 is TGTGCCAGCAGTGAACTCTGGTGTTATTTT.

This clone was counted only a few times. The CDR3 protein is CASSEARTGQSQPQHF. As DNA, the CDR3 is TGTGCCAGCAGTGAAGCAAGGACAGGGCAGAGTCAGCCCCAGCATTTT. The chain employs TRBV2 and TRBJ1-5; the match to TRBD1 covers 8 bases. Germline lookup yields CDR1 SNHLY and CDR2 FYNNEI. The V gene end was trimmed by 0 bases and the J gene end by 6 bases; junction bases not matched to a gene: 7. The CDR3 is 16 residues long.

The sample holds a few counts of this clone. V is TRBV9 and J is TRBJ2-3; a possible D gene is TRBD2 (6 bases). Per the germline V gene, CDR1 is SGDLS and CDR2 is YYNGEE. The CDR3 loop spans 15 amino acids. V lost 2 bases to trimming and J lost 0 bases, with 10 bases between them. The DNA for the CDR3 is TGTGCCAGCAGCGTTCTCGGGGGAAGCACAGATACGCAGTATTTT. Protein: CASSVLGGSTDTQYF.

V gene TRBV6-5 combines with J gene TRBJ1-4; TRBD1 might be the D (6 bases). This CDR3 is built from 14 residues. From germline, CDR1 is MNHEY and CDR2 SVGAGI. Trimming took 0 bases from V and 7 from J, leaving 9 bases between them. The CDR3 sequence is CASSYSRGGEKLFF. The CDR3 DNA reads as TGTGCCAGCAGTTACTCCAGGGGAGGTGAAAAACTGTTTTTT.

Points on this clone: Sequence at one end of the junction differs from germline and may be a read error. This chain connects TRBV6-1 to TRBJ2-7; 13 nucleotides line up with TRBD2. Germline V lookup: CDR1 MNHNS, CDR2 SASEGT. The length of the CDR3 is 16 residues. The CDR3: CVSSEWTSGGIYEQYF. CDR3 nucleotide sequence: TGTGTCAGCAGTGAATGGACTAGCGGGGGCATCTACGAGCAGTACTTC.

The V gene is TRBV6-6, the J gene TRBJ2-7, with unresolved D. Deletions cut 4 bases from V and 1 base from J, with 8 bases between. Germline CDR1 MNHNY, CDR2 SVGAGI (reference sequence). This CDR3 is 13 amino acids long. The CDR3, as DNA: TGTGCCAGCAGTTCCCACAATTCCTACGAGCAGTACTTC. Its translation is CASSSHNSYEQYF.

This clone appeared a few times. V and J are TRBV7-9 and TRBJ1-2; D not certain. CDR1 is SEHNR, CDR2 FQNEAQ, per germline (reference sequence). V gave up 0 bases and J gave up 6 bases, with 17 bases separating them. This CDR3 contains 16 residues. CDR3 region: CASSLAGAVPSDGYTF. In DNA form, the CDR3 reads TGTGCCAGCAGCTTAGCGGGCGCGGTCCCATCTGATGGCTACACCTTC. Filled out from reference TRBV7-9 and TRBJ1-2, the complete variable domain reads DTGVSQNPRHKITKRGQNVTFRCDPISEHNRLYWYRQTLGQGPEFLTYFQNEAQLEKSRLLSDRFSAERPKGSFSTLEIQRTEQGDSAMYLCASSLAGAVPSDGYTFGSGTRLTVV.

The chain combines TRBV5-4 with TRBJ1-1; D not certain. CDR3 length equals 13 residues. V lost 3 bases, J lost 3 bases, and 9 bases lay in between. Per germline, CDR1 SGHNT and CDR2 YYREEE (reference sequence). The CDR3 is CASSSPQDTEAFF. The CDR3 DNA is TGTGCCAGCAGCTCCCCCCAGGACACTGAAGCTTTCTTT.

The V gene is TRBV6-5, the J gene TRBJ2-7; D gene ambiguous. V lost 4 bases and J 9 bases, leaving 10 bases between the germline ends. CDR3 length equals 11 residues. CDR1 MNHEY and CDR2 SVGAGI come from the germline V gene. This CDR3 is CASSLSSVQYF. The DNA for the CDR3 is TGTGCCAGCAGTTTAAGCTCAGTGCAGTACTTC.

The chain has TRBV11-2 and TRBJ2-1, with 8 bases lining up with TRBD2. J gave up 0 bases and V 2 bases, and 3 bases lay outside the gene matches. The V gene's germline CDR1 is SGHAT and CDR2 FQNNGV. This CDR3 has 16 amino acids. CDR3 DNA sequence: TGTGCCAGCAGCTTACGAGCGGGGGTCTCCTACAATGAGCAGTTCTTC. Translation gives CASSLRAGVSYNEQFF. Drawing the rest from reference TRBV11-2 and TRBJ2-1, the complete variable domain is EAGVAQSPRYKIIEKRQSVAFWCNPISGHATLYWYQQILGQGPKLLIQFQNNGVVDDSQLPKDRFSAERLKGVDSTLKIQPAKLEDSAVYLCASSLRAGVSYNEQFFGPGTRLTVL.

This chain links TRBV6-5 with TRBJ1-2; no clear D gene. CDR1 MNHEY and CDR2 SVGAGI come from the germline V gene. The CDR3 is 13 amino acids. V dropped 5 bases and J dropped 8 bases, with 15 bases sitting between them. The CDR3 loop is CASSTQEGYGYTF. The CDR3 DNA sequence: TGTGCCAGCAGTACTCAAGAGGGATACGGCTACACCTTC.

The rearrangement links TRBV10-3 to TRBJ1-3, with a tentative D call TRBD1 (6 bases). Germline V lookup: CDR1 ENHRY, CDR2 SYGVKD. This CDR3 has 15 residues. Trimming removed 8 bases from V and 0 bases from J, with 14 bases in between. The CDR3 loop reads CAIGTHGVSGNTIYF. The CDR3 region has the DNA TGTGCCATCGGGACACACGGCGTCTCTGGAAACACCATATATTTT.

Within the sample, this clone is large (0.1 to 1%). The rearrangement joins TRBV2 to TRBJ2-2, with unresolved D. Germline V lookup: CDR1 SNHLY, CDR2 FYNNEI. The V gene lost 2 bases and the J gene lost 8 bases, with 6 bases spanning the gap. The CDR3 spans 12 residues. CDR3 coding DNA: TGTGCCAGCAGTGAACTTTCTGGGGAGCTGTTTTTT. It translates to CASSELSGELFF.

The V gene is TRBV5-1, the J gene TRBJ2-4; 7 nucleotides agree with TRBD2. V lost 4 bases, J lost 6 bases, and 10 bases stayed unmatched. Germline V gives CDR1 SGHRS, CDR2 YFSETQ. The CDR3 is made up of 15 amino acids. The CDR3 sequence: CASSPDPGGGNIQYF. The CDR3 nucleotides read TGCGCCAGCAGCCCGGACCCGGGAGGTGGAAACATTCAGTACTTC.

The chain carries TRBV5-6 and TRBJ2-7; possible D gene TRBD1, 6 bases. This CDR3 region has 12 residues. Trimming took off 3 bases at V and 6 bases at J, with 10 bases between the two ends. Germline CDR1 reads SGHDT; CDR2 reads YYEEEE. Written as DNA, the CDR3 is TGTGCCAGCAGCTCTATACAGGGCGAGCAGTACTTC. The encoded protein is CASSSIQGEQYF.

The chain employs TRBV19 and TRBJ1-1; D is unclear. Germline assignment: CDR1 LNHDA and CDR2 SQIVND (reference sequence). The CDR3 is made up of 17 amino acids. Trimming left V 5 bases short and J 1 base short, with 20 bases between. CDR3 region: CASSGGQRKLGNTEAFF. CDR3 coding DNA: TGTGCCAGTAGTGGCGGGCAGAGGAAGTTGGGGAACACTGAAGCTTTCTTT. Looking up the rest from reference TRBV19 and TRBJ1-1 gives the full variable domain: DGGITQSPKYLFRKEGQNVTLSCEQNLNHDAMYWYRQDPGQGLRLIYYSQIVNDFQKGDIAEGYSVSREKKESFPLTVTSAQKNPTAFYLCASSGGQRKLGNTEAFFGQGTRLTVV.